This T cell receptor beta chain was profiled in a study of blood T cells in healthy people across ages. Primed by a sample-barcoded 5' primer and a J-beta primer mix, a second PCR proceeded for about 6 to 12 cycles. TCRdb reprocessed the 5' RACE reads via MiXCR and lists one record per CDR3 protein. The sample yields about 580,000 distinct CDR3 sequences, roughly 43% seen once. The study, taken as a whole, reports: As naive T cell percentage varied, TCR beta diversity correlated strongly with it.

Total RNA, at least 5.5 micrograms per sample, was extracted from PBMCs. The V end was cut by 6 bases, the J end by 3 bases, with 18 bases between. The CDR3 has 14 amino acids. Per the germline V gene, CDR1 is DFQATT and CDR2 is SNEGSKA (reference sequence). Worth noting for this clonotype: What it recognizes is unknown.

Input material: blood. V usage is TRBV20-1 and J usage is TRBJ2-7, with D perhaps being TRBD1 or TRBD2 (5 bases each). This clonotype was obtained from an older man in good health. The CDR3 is CSASGATFGYEQYF. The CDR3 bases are TGCAGTGCGTCCGGGGCGACTTTCGGCTACGAGCAGTACTTC.